Each of the 25 T cell receptor beta chains below was sequenced from the same sample in a study of T cell responses to AZD1222 COVID-19 vaccine. TCRdb's table, derived via immunoSEQ multiplex PCR, lists solely in-frame clones and lacks some. Among some 99,000 clones, 88% were seen once, and the ten largest hold about 17%. The input for sequencing was peripheral blood, taken 28 days after the second AZD1222 dose. The source is an adult who received the AZD1222 COVID-19 vaccine.

This clone was detected a few times. The chain has TRBV29-1 and TRBJ2-1; 10 bases map to TRBD1. The germline V gene has CDR1 SQVTM and CDR2 ANQGSEA. This CDR3 region has 15 residues. Unmatched junction bases numbered 10, after V lost 7 bases and J lost 4 bases. The CDR3 nucleotides read TGCAGCGGCAGGCGCCTGGACAGGGGGTACAATGAGCAGTTCTTC. It specifies CSGRRLDRGYNEQFF.

This clone was found a few times. This chain joins TRBV19 and TRBJ1-2, with D perhaps matching TRBD1 (6 bases). The V and J ends lost 7 bases and 4 bases respectively, with 16 bases between them. The V gene's germline CDR1 is LNHDA and CDR2 SQIVND (reference sequence). The CDR3 contains 14 residues. In nucleotides, the CDR3 is TGTGCCAGTAACCCCGCCAGGGGTGGCTATGGCTACACCTTC. Translated: CASNPARGGYGYTF.

This chain joins TRBV7-6 and TRBJ1-1; maybe TRBD1 (6 bases). This CDR3 region has 16 residues. CDR1 SGHVS and CDR2 FNYEAQ come from the germline V gene. The V gene lost 6 bases and the J gene lost 10 bases, with 27 bases spanning the gap. CDR3 in amino acids: CASRDGYRTATKRAFF. In DNA, the CDR3 is TGTGCCAGCAGAGACGGCTACCGGACAGCTACTAAGAGAGCTTTCTTT.

The chain's CDR3 is CASSGTSGTGELFF. The CDR3 nucleotides are TGTGCCAGCAGCGGGACTAGCGGCACCGGGGAGCTGTTTTTT. The V call is TRBV9, the J call TRBJ2-2; 10 nucleotides agree with TRBD2. Germline CDR1 reads SGDLS; CDR2 reads YYNGEE. V gave up 3 bases and J gave up 4 bases; unmatched junction bases: 0. This CDR3 comprises 14 residues.

The genes are TRBV19 and TRBJ2-7; perhaps TRBD1 as D (6 bases). The germline gives CDR1 LNHDA, CDR2 SQIVND (reference sequence). There are 15 residues in the CDR3. V shed 4 bases and J shed 0 bases, with 13 bases lying between them. Here the CDR3 DNA reads TGTGCCAGTAGTAAGGACAGTAGGAGCTCCTACGAGCAGTACTTC. This codes for CASSKDSRSSYEQYF.

The chain's CDR3 is CASSRQGGNLYEQYF. The CDR3, as DNA: TGTGCCAGCAGTCGACAGGGGGGTAATCTCTACGAGCAGTACTTC. This rearrangement joins TRBV7-9 to TRBJ2-7, with 9 bases aligning to TRBD1. The V gene's germline CDR1 is SEHNR and CDR2 FQNEAQ (reference sequence). Trimming removed 6 bases from V and 3 bases from J; junction bases left unmatched: 9. The length of the CDR3 is 15 residues.

This chain uses TRBV4-1 with TRBJ1-3; no reliable D call. Trimming took 3 bases from V and 0 from J, leaving 9 bases between them. Germline V lookup: CDR1 MGHRA, CDR2 YSYEKL. The CDR3 covers 15 residues. In DNA form, the CDR3 reads TGCGCCAGCAGCCAGTCTGCGAGCTCTGGAAACACCATATATTTT. This gives the protein CASSQSASSGNTIYF.

CDR3 nucleotide sequence: TGTGCCAGTAGTATGAAACGTGGGGGTGGCAATCAGCCCCAGCATTTT. Translation gives CASSMKRGGGNQPQHF. The gene calls are TRBV19 and TRBJ1-5, with D possibly TRBD1 on 5 matching bases. This CDR3 contains 16 residues. V lost 3 bases and J lost 2, with 14 bases in between. Germline V gene lookup returns CDR1 LNHDA and CDR2 SQIVND (reference sequence).

The CDR3 sequence is CASSQEIARELFF. The DNA for the CDR3 is TGTGCCAGCAGCCAAGAGATAGCCAGGGAGCTGTTTTTT. The chain carries TRBV14 and TRBJ2-2; D remains ambiguous. Germline CDR1 and CDR2: SGHDN and FVKESK. The germline V and J ends were trimmed by 0 bases and 9 bases, with 8 bases remaining between them. The CDR3 consists of 13 residues.

The chain is built from TRBV7-8 and TRBJ1-1, with D perhaps TRBD1 (5 bases). There are 13 residues in the CDR3. The germline CDR1 and CDR2 sequences are SGHVS and FQNEAQ. V lost 7 bases, J lost 0 bases, and 9 bases lay in between. The DNA for the CDR3 is TGTGCCAGCAAGGGGCGGCTGAACACTGAAGCTTTCTTT. The encoded protein is CASKGRLNTEAFF. Combining the CDR3 with reference TRBV7-8 and TRBJ1-1 gives the whole variable domain GAGVSQSPRYKVAKRGQDVALRCDPISGHVSLFWYQQALGQGPEFLTYFQNEAQLDKSGLPSDRFFAERPEGSVSTLKIQRTQQEDSAVYLCASKGRLNTEAFFGQGTRLTVV.

The chain couples TRBV12-1 to TRBJ1-2; the tabulated D call, TRBD1, remains unverified against the DNA. TRBV12-1 is assigned pseudogene status. CDR3 length: 15 amino acids. CDR3 DNA sequence: TGTGCCAGCAGCTTTGACACAGGAGATAACTATGGCTACACCTTC. Its translation: CASSFDTGDNYGYTF.

The chain combines TRBV28 with TRBJ1-6, with 7 bases fitting TRBD1. The germline gives CDR1 MDHEN, CDR2 SYDVKM. The V and J ends lost 5 bases and 6 bases, in that order; junction bases with no gene match: 10. The CDR3 is 16 amino acids. The CDR3 spells CASSTTGTASNSPLHF. CDR3 nucleotide sequence: TGTGCCAGCAGTACCACCGGGACAGCTTCTAATTCACCCCTCCACTTT. Variable domain in full (rest from reference TRBV28 and TRBJ1-6): DVKVTQSSRYLVKRTGEKVFLECVQDMDHENMFWYRQDPGLGLRLIYFSYDVKMKEKGDIPEGYSVSREKKERFSLILESASTNQTSMYLCASSTTGTASNSPLHFGNGTRLTVT.

The CDR3 is CASNPTGAYEQYF. The CDR3 DNA is TGTGCCAGCAACCCGACAGGGGCCTACGAGCAGTACTTC. The chain carries TRBV6-2 or TRBV6-3 and TRBJ2-7; 8 positions match TRBD1. Germline lookup yields CDR1 MNHEY and CDR2 SVGEGT. This CDR3 region has 13 residues. V lost 7 bases, J lost 2 bases, and 4 bases stayed unmatched.

This rearrangement joins TRBV5-1 to TRBJ2-1; 10 bases match TRBD1. J gave up 7 bases and V 2 bases, and 9 bases lay outside the gene matches. Germline lookup yields CDR1 SGHRS and CDR2 YFSETQ. The CDR3 covers 16 residues. For the CDR3, the DNA is TGCGCCAGCAGCTTAGATAGACAGGGGGCGCGGAATGAGCAGTTCTTC. Its protein is CASSLDRQGARNEQFF. The whole variable domain, remainder taken from reference TRBV5-1 and TRBJ2-1, is KAGVTQTPRYLIKTRGQQVTLSCSPISGHRSVSWYQQTPGQGLQFLFEYFSETQRNKGNFPGRFSGRQFSNSRSEMNVSTLELGDSALYLCASSLDRQGARNEQFFGPGTRLTVL.

The chain is built from TRBV19 and TRBJ2-7, with 11 nucleotides matching TRBD1. Germline CDR1 and CDR2: LNHDA and SQIVND (reference sequence). The CDR3 is made up of 15 amino acids. Germline trimming cut 5 bases from V and 0 bases from J; bases unmatched to any gene: 3. CDR3 protein: CASSPGTGGSYEQYF. The CDR3 bases are TGTGCCAGTAGTCCAGGGACAGGGGGCTCCTACGAGCAGTACTTC.

The chain is built from TRBV6-5 and TRBJ2-1, with TRBD2 matching over 11 bases. V lost 5 bases, J lost 5 bases, and 5 bases stayed unmatched. Germline V CDR1 and CDR2: MNHEY, SVGAGI. The length of the CDR3 is 15 residues. CDR3 in amino acids: CASSTTSGNNNEQFF. CDR3 sequence (DNA): TGTGCCAGCAGTACGACTAGCGGGAACAACAATGAGCAGTTCTTC.

The rearrangement links TRBV12-2 to TRBJ1-4. TRBV12-2 is designated a pseudogene. The CDR3 is 18 residues long. CDR3 sequence reads: CASRALKLHTGTNEKLFF. The CDR3 nucleotides are TGTGCAAGTCGCGCCCTCAAACTACATACGGGCACTAATGAAAAACTGTTTTTT.

This rearrangement joins TRBV7-9 to TRBJ2-3, with D tentatively TRBD2 (6 bases). There are 17 residues in the CDR3. V lost 1 base, J lost 4 bases, and 18 bases lay in between. The germline gives CDR1 SEHNR, CDR2 FQNEAQ (reference sequence). The CDR3 sequence: CASSLVFLGAGADTQYF. CDR3 coding DNA: TGTGCCAGCAGCTTAGTATTTTTGGGAGCGGGCGCAGATACGCAGTATTTT.

On this clone itself: Other DNA sequences in the sample encode the same CDR3. The rearrangement links TRBV3-1 (or the pseudogene TRBV3-2) to TRBJ1-5, with D uncertain. The CDR3 length is 13 residues. The germline V gene encodes CDR1 LGHDT and CDR2 YNNKEL (reference sequence). V lost 3 bases, J lost 2 bases, and 5 bases lay in between. CDR3 coding DNA: TGTGCCAGCAGCCAGTATGGCAATCAGCCCCAGCATTTT. Translation: CASSQYGNQPQHF.

The V and J genes are TRBV7-9 and TRBJ2-3; 11 nucleotides agree with TRBD2. This CDR3 is built from 15 residues. CDR1 and CDR2 (germline): SEHNR, FQNEAQ (reference sequence). V lost 5 bases and J lost 2; bases outside the gene matches: 3. CDR3 sequence reads: CASSLTSGNTDTQYF. CDR3 nucleotides: TGTGCCAGCAGCCTGACTAGCGGGAACACAGATACGCAGTATTTT.

The V call is TRBV4-2, the J call TRBJ2-7; the D is unclear. The CDR3 consists of 13 residues. V was pared by 1 base and J by 12 bases, with 16 bases between. Germline CDR1 is LGHNA and CDR2 is YNFKEQ. In DNA, the CDR3 is TGTGCCAGCAGCCAAGGTCTCGAGGACCCGCGGTACTTC. Its translation is CASSQGLEDPRYF.

The V and J genes are TRBV9 and TRBJ2-6, with D possibly being TRBD1 (5 bases). The V gene's germline CDR1 is SGDLS and CDR2 YYNGEE. This CDR3 region has 15 residues. V was trimmed by 1 base and J by 0 bases, leaving 5 bases between them. The CDR3 nucleotides are TGTGCCAGCAGCGTACAGGGCTCTGGGGCCAACGTCCTGACTTTC. It specifies CASSVQGSGANVLTF.

V and J are TRBV2 and TRBJ1-5; tentatively, D is TRBD1 (6 bases). V was clipped by 2 bases and J by 6 bases, with 11 bases between them. This CDR3 is built from 14 residues. Per germline, CDR1 SNHLY and CDR2 FYNNEI. CDR3 in amino acids: CASSENQGSQPQHF. The CDR3 region has the DNA TGTGCCAGCAGTGAAAACCAGGGGAGTCAGCCCCAGCATTTT.

This chain uses TRBV5-1 with TRBJ2-5, with 11 nucleotides matching TRBD2. CDR3 length: 16 amino acids. Losses at the gene ends were 0 bases for V and 3 bases for J; bases not matched to a gene: 4. CDR1 is SGHRS and CDR2 is YFSETQ in the germline V gene. This chain's CDR3 is CASSLGIAGGEETQYF. In DNA form, the CDR3 reads TGCGCCAGCAGCTTGGGGATAGCGGGAGGGGAAGAGACCCAGTACTTC.

J is TRBJ2-3 and V is TRBV28; 11 positions match TRBD2. CDR3 size: 17 residues. Germline CDR1 and CDR2: MDHEN and SYDVKM. The V and J ends lost 5 bases and 4 bases, in that order; junction bases with no gene match: 11. CDR3 in DNA: TGTGCCAGCAGTCTAGCGGGAGGCCTTCCGGGGGCAGATACGCAGTATTTT. This sequence encodes CASSLAGGLPGADTQYF.